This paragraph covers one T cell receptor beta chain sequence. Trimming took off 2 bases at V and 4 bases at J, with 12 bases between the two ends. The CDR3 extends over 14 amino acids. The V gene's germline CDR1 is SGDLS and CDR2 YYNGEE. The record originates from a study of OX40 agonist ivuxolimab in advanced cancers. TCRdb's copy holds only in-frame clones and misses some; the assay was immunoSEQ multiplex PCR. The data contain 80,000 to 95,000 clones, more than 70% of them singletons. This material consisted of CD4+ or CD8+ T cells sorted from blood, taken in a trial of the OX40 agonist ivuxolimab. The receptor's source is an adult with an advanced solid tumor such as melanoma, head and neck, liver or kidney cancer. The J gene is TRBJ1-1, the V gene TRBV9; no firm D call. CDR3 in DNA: TGTGCCAGCAGCGTTGCCAGCGAAGCCACTGAAGCTTTCTTT. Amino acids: CASSVASEATEAFF. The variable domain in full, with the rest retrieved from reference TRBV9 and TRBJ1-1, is DSGVTQTPKHLITATGQRVTLRCSPRSGDLSVYWYQQSLDQGLQFLIQYYNGEERAKGNILERFSAQQFPDLHSELNLSSLELGDSALYFCASSVASEATEAFFGQGTRLTVV.